Below, one T cell receptor (beta chain) is given with its context. This specimen belongs to a study of T cells in Graves' hyperthyroidism and ophthalmopathy. Trimming removed 7 bases from V and 8 bases from J, with 24 bases in between. Germline loops: CDR1 SNHLY, CDR2 FYNNEI. The CDR3 spans 17 residues. RNA transcripts yielded amplified TCR beta CDR3 regions. RT-PCR in the first round (using the HTBI primer set) targeted the TCR CDR3. TCRdb processed the multiplex PCR reads anew with MiXCR; each CDR3 protein has one entry. The sample records about 840,000 distinct CDR3 sequences, roughly 40% being singletons.

The J gene is TRBJ1-6, the V gene TRBV2; D is uncertain. The clonotype was recovered from a man aged 18 to 30 with Graves' hyperthyroidism. The sequencing sample was made of blood. The CDR3, as DNA: TGTGCCAGCAATAGAGAGGAGTATGGACGGGCAGATTCACCCCTCCACTTT. Its translation is CASNREEYGRADSPLHF.